The rows below give T cell receptor beta chains drawn from one sample of a study of T cells in Graves' hyperthyroidism and ophthalmopathy. A single record per CDR3 protein comes from TCRdb applying MiXCR to the multiplex PCR reads. Of a few hundred thousand distinct CDR3 sequences in the sample, roughly 14% were seen once. Material: blood. The receptors come from a man aged 30-40 years with Graves' hyperthyroidism that later progressed to Graves' ophthalmopathy. Each CDR3 is given with its conserved first and last residue. Each record gives: V gene, D gene, clone size, J gene, CDR3 protein, CDR3 DNA. A D gene is named only where the DNA matches it firmly. Clone size is given for some rows only: seen once, a few or many times, or a class if the clone is expanded.

TRBV12-3/TRBV12-4	.	many	TRBJ1-2	CASSPSGGGYGYTF	TGTGCCAGCAGCCCTTCGGGAGGGGGCTATGGCTACACCTTC
TRBV27	TRBD2	many	TRBJ2-5	CASSFAGGPQETQYF	TGTGCCAGCAGTTTCGCGGGGGGCCCCCAAGAGACCCAGTACTTC
TRBV15	TRBD1	.	TRBJ2-2	CATSRDQGAGELFF	TGTGCCACCAGCAGAGATCAGGGGGCCGGGGAGCTGTTTTTT
TRBV10-2	.	many	TRBJ1-2	CASSESTGSWNGYTF	TGCGCCAGCAGTGAGTCGACTGGTAGTTGGAATGGCTACACCTTC
TRBV11-2	TRBD2	.	TRBJ2-1	CASSSTSGGAGSYNEQFF	TGTGCCAGCAGCTCGACTAGCGGGGGGGCCGGGTCCTACAATGAGCAGTTCTTC
TRBV11-2	.	many	TRBJ2-1	CASSLDAQQFF	TGTGCCAGCAGCTTAGATGCCCAGCAGTTCTTC
TRBV11-3	.	many	TRBJ2-5	CASSAPQGGVLETQYF	TGTGCCAGCAGCGCACCCCAGGGGGGGGTTCTTGAGACCCAGTACTTC
TRBV5-4	TRBD2	.	TRBJ2-1	CASSRPGLHNEQFF	TGTGCCAGCAGTCGCCCGGGACTACACAATGAGCAGTTCTTC
TRBV5-1	.	many	TRBJ1-3	CASSSSGTGNTIYF	TGCGCCAGCAGCTCGTCCGGGACTGGAAACACCATATATTTT
TRBV5-6	TRBD1	.	TRBJ2-2	CASSLKGATYGELFF	TGTGCCAGCAGCTTAAAGGGGGCTACATACGGGGAGCTGTTTTTT
TRBV6-1	.	few	TRBJ1-5	CASSEIGSQPQHF	TGTGCCAGCAGTGAAATTGGGAGCCAGCCCCAGCATTTT
TRBV20-1	.	few	TRBJ1-6	CSAATEYTLYNSPLHF	TGCAGTGCCGCAACTGAGTACACACTTTATAATTCACCCCTCCACTTT
TRBV12-3/TRBV12-4	TRBD1	.	TRBJ1-1	CASKRTGLNTEAFF	TGTGCCAGCAAACGGACAGGATTGAACACTGAAGCTTTCTTT
TRBV6-1	TRBD1	few	TRBJ2-7	CVATGTSEQYF	TGTGTCGCGACAGGGACCAGCGAGCAGTACTTC
TRBV28	TRBD1	many	TRBJ2-5	CASSLSGTGGVETQYF	TGTGCCAGCAGTTTATCTGGGACAGGGGGGGTGGAGACCCAGTACTTC
TRBV19	.	.	TRBJ2-7	CASSISWGYEQYF	TGTGCCAGTAGTATAAGTTGGGGTTACGAGCAGTACTTC
TRBV28	TRBD1	many	TRBJ1-2	CASSTPGQGAETF	TGTGCCAGCAGTACTCCGGGACAGGGGGCAGAAACCTTC
TRBV15	TRBD1	.	TRBJ1-2	CATSREMDRGYGYTF	TGTGCCACCAGCAGAGAAATGGACAGGGGTTATGGCTACACCTTC
TRBV28	TRBD2	many	TRBJ2-3	CASSLGGGAYDTQYF	TGTGCCAGCAGTTTAGGCGGGGGGGCCTATGATACGCAGTATTTT
TRBV24-1	TRBD2	many	TRBJ2-3	CATSDPGLAGVSGDTQYF	TGTGCCACCAGTGACCCAGGACTAGCGGGCGTTTCAGGAGATACGCAGTATTTT
TRBV20-1	TRBD2	many	TRBJ2-3	CRARTSGGIGTDTQYF	TGCAGGGCCCGGACTAGCGGGGGGATAGGCACAGATACGCAGTATTTT
TRBV7-3	TRBD1	many	TRBJ2-3	CASSPGGYTTDTQYF	TGTGCCAGCAGCCCAGGGGGTTACACTACAGATACGCAGTATTTT
TRBV5-1	.	.	TRBJ1-6	CASSLGHFMLSYNSPLHF	TGCGCCAGCAGCTTGGGACACTTCATGCTCTCCTATAATTCACCCCTCCACTTT
TRBV11-3	.	many	TRBJ2-1	CASSLREYNEQFF	TGTGCCAGCAGCTTGCGGGAATACAATGAGCAGTTCTTC
TRBV27	.	many	TRBJ2-3	CASSSGTLNTDTQYF	TGTGCCAGCAGCTCCGGGACTCTAAACACAGATACGCAGTATTTT
TRBV27	.	.	TRBJ2-7	CASSPPLPYEQYF	TGTGCCAGCAGTCCCCCTCTCCCCTACGAGCAGTACTTC
TRBV28	.	many	TRBJ1-4	CASSTIVNEKLFF	TGTGCCAGCAGTACAATAGTTAATGAAAAACTGTTTTTT
TRBV18	.	.	TRBJ1-2	CASSPPVGQGKSNYGYTF	TGTGCCAGCTCACCACCTGTGGGGCAGGGCAAGAGTAACTATGGCTACACCTTC
TRBV29-1	.	few	TRBJ1-3	CSVGDTGNTIYF	TGCAGCGTCGGGGACACAGGAAACACCATATATTTT
TRBV12-3/TRBV12-4	.	many	TRBJ2-2	CATGVVRNTGELFF	TGTGCCACCGGGGTGGTAAGGAACACCGGGGAGCTGTTTTTT
TRBV7-6	.	.	TRBJ2-1	CASSLQNGAVVNEQFF	TGTGCCAGCAGCTTACAAAACGGGGCAGTGGTCAATGAGCAGTTCTTC
TRBV4-1	.	.	TRBJ1-1	CASSQGGHPNTEAFF	TGCGCCAGCAGCCAAGGGGGACACCCGAACACTGAAGCTTTCTTT
TRBV30	.	.	TRBJ1-6	CAWSRQATSPLHF	TGTGCCTGGAGTCGCCAGGCAACCTCACCCCTCCACTTT
TRBV6-5	.	few	TRBJ1-3	CASSFSRTVGNTIYF	TGTGCCAGCAGTTTCTCCAGGACGGTCGGAAACACCATATATTTT
TRBV7-6	.	few	TRBJ2-7	CASSFYICSAVPTLGTDEQYF	.
TRBV7-2	.	few	TRBJ1-2	CASSSNRQVNYGYTF	TGTGCCAGCAGCTCAAACCGACAGGTTAACTATGGCTACACCTTC
TRBV18	TRBD1	.	TRBJ1-2	CASSRDRKDYGYTF	TGTGCCAGCTCTCGGGACAGGAAGGACTATGGCTACACCTTC
TRBV20-1	TRBD1	many	TRBJ1-6	CSAARGQGGPLHF	TGCAGTGCTGCCCGGGGACAGGGAGGACCCCTCCACTTT
TRBV13	.	many	TRBJ1-6	CASSSPNSPLHF	TGTGCCAGCAGCTCCCCCAATTCACCCCTCCACTTT
TRBV30	.	.	TRBJ2-2	CAWALHGAGELFF	TGTGCCTGGGCCCTCCATGGGGCCGGGGAGCTGTTTTTT
TRBV9	.	many	TRBJ1-1	CASSALLTGAGGTEAFF	TGTGCCAGCAGCGCTTTACTGACAGGAGCCGGGGGCACTGAAGCTTTCTTT
TRBV10-3	.	few	TRBJ1-1	CAIKAGGLNTEAFF	TGTGCCATCAAAGCAGGAGGGTTGAACACTGAAGCTTTCTTT
TRBV20-1	TRBD1	many	TRBJ2-7	CSASDRVSGLEQYF	TGCAGTGCTAGCGACAGGGTTTCGGGTCTCGAGCAGTACTTC
TRBV4-1	.	few	TRBJ1-4	CASSQETTAATNEKLFF	TGCGCCAGCAGCCAAGAGACGACGGCAGCAACTAATGAAAAACTGTTTTTT
TRBV30	.	few	TRBJ2-3	CAWSRGQTDTQYF	TGTGCCTGGAGTCGAGGCCAGACGGATACGCAGTATTTT
TRBV28	.	many	TRBJ2-1	CASSLVPGTNNEQFF	TGTGCCAGCAGTTTAGTCCCCGGGACCAACAATGAGCAGTTCTTC
TRBV9	.	.	TRBJ2-2	CASSAGGRTTGELFF	TGTGCCAGCAGCGCTGGGGGCAGAACCACCGGGGAGCTGTTTTTT
TRBV28	.	many	TRBJ1-4	CASSLFQGTNEKLFF	TGTGCCAGCAGTTTGTTCCAGGGAACTAATGAAAAACTGTTTTTT
TRBV19	.	.	TRBJ1-2	CASSTPGILGYTF	TGTGCCAGTAGTACCCCAGGGATATTGGGCTACACCTTC
TRBV10-2	.	.	TRBJ1-5	CASSVTRQFNQPQHF	TGCGCCAGCAGTGTCACGCGACAATTCAATCAGCCCCAGCATTTT
TRBV4-2	.	.	TRBJ1-5	CASSQAREGPNQPQHF	TGTGCCAGCAGCCAAGCTCGGGAAGGGCCGAACCAGCCCCAGCATTTT
TRBV2	.	many	TRBJ1-5	CASSQGEGNQPQHF	TGTGCCAGCAGTCAGGGTGAGGGCAATCAGCCCCAGCATTTT
TRBV27	.	few	TRBJ1-1	CASSYTGLGTEAFF	TGTGCCAGCAGTTATACGGGATTGGGCACTGAAGCTTTCTTT
TRBV6-1	TRBD2	many	TRBJ2-1	CASSGLAGGHNEQFF	TGTGCCAGCAGTGGACTAGCGGGGGGCCACAATGAGCAGTTCTTC
TRBV11-2	.	many	TRBJ1-6	CASSLVLQIKDSPLHF	TGTGCCAGCAGCTTAGTTCTACAGATTAAGGATTCACCCCTCCACTTT
TRBV28	.	many	TRBJ1-5	CASSLRRGRGNQPQHF	TGTGCCAGCAGTTTAAGAAGGGGCCGGGGCAATCAGCCCCAGCATTTT
TRBV11-2	TRBD1	many	TRBJ1-2	CASSARQGTINYGYTF	TGTGCCAGCAGCGCACGACAGGGAACCATTAACTATGGCTACACCTTC